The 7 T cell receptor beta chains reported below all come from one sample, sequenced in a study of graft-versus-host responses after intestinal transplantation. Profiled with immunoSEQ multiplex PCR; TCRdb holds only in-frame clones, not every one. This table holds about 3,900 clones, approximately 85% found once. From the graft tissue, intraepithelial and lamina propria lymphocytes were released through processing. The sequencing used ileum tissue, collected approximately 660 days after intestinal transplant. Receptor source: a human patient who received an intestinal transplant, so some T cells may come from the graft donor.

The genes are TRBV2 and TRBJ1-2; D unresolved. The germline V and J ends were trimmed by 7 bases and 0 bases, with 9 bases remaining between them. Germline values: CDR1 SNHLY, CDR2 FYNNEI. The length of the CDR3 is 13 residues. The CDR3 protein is CASMVVANYGYTF. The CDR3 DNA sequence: TGTGCCAGCATGGTGGTCGCTAACTATGGCTACACCTTC.

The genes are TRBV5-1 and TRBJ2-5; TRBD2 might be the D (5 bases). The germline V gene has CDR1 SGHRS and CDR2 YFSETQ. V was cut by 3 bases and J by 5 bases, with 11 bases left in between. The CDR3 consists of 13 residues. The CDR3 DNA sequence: TGCGCCAGCAGCTGGACTGTTGGGGAGACCCAGTACTTC. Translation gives CASSWTVGETQYF.

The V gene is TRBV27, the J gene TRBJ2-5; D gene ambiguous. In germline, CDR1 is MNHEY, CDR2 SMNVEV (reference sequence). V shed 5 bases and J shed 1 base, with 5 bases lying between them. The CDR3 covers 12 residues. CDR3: CASSHLQETQYF. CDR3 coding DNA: TGTGCCAGCAGTCACCTCCAAGAGACCCAGTACTTC.

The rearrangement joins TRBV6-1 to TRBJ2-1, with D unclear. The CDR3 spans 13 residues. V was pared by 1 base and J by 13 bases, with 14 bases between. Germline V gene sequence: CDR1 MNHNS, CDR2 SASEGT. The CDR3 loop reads CASSEGVAIRQFF. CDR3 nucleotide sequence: TGTGCCAGCAGTGAAGGGGTCGCAATACGCCAGTTCTTC.

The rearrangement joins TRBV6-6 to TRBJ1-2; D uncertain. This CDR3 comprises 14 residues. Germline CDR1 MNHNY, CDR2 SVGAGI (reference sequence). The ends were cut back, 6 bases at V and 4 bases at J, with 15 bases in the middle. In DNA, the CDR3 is TGTGCCAGCAGCCCCATACAACAGAGCTATGGCTACACCTTC. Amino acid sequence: CASSPIQQSYGYTF.

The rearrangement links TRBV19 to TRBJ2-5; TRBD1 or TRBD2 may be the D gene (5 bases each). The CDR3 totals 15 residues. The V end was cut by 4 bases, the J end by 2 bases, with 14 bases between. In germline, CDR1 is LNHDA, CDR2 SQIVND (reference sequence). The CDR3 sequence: CASSTRAGKQETQYF. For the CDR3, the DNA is TGTGCCAGTAGTACCAGGGCCGGGAAGCAAGAGACCCAGTACTTC.

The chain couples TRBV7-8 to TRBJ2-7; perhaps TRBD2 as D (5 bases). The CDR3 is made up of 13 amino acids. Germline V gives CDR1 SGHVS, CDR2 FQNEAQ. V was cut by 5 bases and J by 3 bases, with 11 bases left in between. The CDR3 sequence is CASSRVGDYEQYF. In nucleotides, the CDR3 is TGTGCCAGCAGCCGTGTCGGGGACTACGAGCAGTACTTC.